These T cell receptor beta chains were read from a single sample in a study of beta chain features in type 1 diabetes. The method was immunoSEQ multiplex PCR; TCRdb's version includes in-frame clones alone and lacks a portion of them. The table lists 350,000 or so clones, less than 20% of them singletons. Sequencing was performed on naive CD4+ T cells from blood. These receptors were collected from a woman aged 18-30 years in good health. The CDR3 runs from the conserved cysteine through the conserved F or W. A D gene is named only where the DNA matches it firmly. The size of a clone is reported for some rows only, either as once, few or many, or as a class for expanded clones.

D gene: -
clone size: -
V gene: TRBV19
J gene: TRBJ2-3
CDR3 DNA: TGTGCCAGTAGGACAGGTTCCACAGATACGCAGTATTTT
CDR3 protein: CASRTGSTDTQYF

D gene: -
clone size: few
V gene: TRBV2
J gene: TRBJ2-1
CDR3 DNA: TGTGCCAGCAGTGGCCGGGTCAATGAGCAGTTCTTC
CDR3 protein: CASSGRVNEQFF

D gene: TRBD2
clone size: -
V gene: TRBV5-4
J gene: TRBJ2-4
CDR3 DNA: TGTGCCAGCAGCACGGGGGGACTAGCGCAAGCCAAAAACATTCAGTACTTC
CDR3 protein: CASSTGGLAQAKNIQYF

D gene: -
clone size: -
V gene: TRBV11-3
J gene: TRBJ2-5
CDR3 DNA: TGTGCCAGCAGCCCCCCAGGTTTGGCCCAGTACTTC
CDR3 protein: CASSPPGLAQYF

D gene: TRBD2
clone size: -
V gene: TRBV5-4
J gene: TRBJ2-7
CDR3 DNA: TGTGCCAGCAGCACCGGGACTAGCGGGAGGGCCTACGAGCAGTACTTC
CDR3 protein: CASSTGTSGRAYEQYF

D gene: -
clone size: few
V gene: TRBV11-2
J gene: TRBJ2-7
CDR3 DNA: TGTGCCAGCAGCCATTACGAGCAGTACTTC
CDR3 protein: CASSHYEQYF

D gene: TRBD1
clone size: -
V gene: TRBV9
J gene: TRBJ1-2
CDR3 DNA: TGTGCCAGCAGCCCGGGGACAGGAACGCATGGCTACACCTTC
CDR3 protein: CASSPGTGTHGYTF

D gene: -
clone size: -
V gene: TRBV13
J gene: TRBJ2-3
CDR3 DNA: TGTGCCAGCAGCCCCTGGAGGGTAGATACGCAGTATTTT
CDR3 protein: CASSPWRVDTQYF

D gene: -
clone size: -
V gene: TRBV5-1
J gene: TRBJ2-5
CDR3 DNA: TGCGCCAGCAGCTTGGAGGGTCGAGATGGGGCCCAAGAGACCCAGTACTTC
CDR3 protein: CASSLEGRDGAQETQYF

D gene: TRBD2
clone size: -
V gene: TRBV9
J gene: TRBJ2-2
CDR3 DNA: TGTGCCAGCAGCGAAATAGCGGGTGCGAACACCGGGGAGCTGTTTTTT
CDR3 protein: CASSEIAGANTGELFF

D gene: -
clone size: -
V gene: TRBV7-2
J gene: TRBJ1-1
CDR3 DNA: TGTGCCAGCAGCGTGACAGCGAACACTGAAGCTTTCTTT
CDR3 protein: CASSVTANTEAFF

D gene: TRBD1
clone size: few
V gene: TRBV30
J gene: TRBJ2-5
CDR3 DNA: TGTGCCTGGGGTCTTACAGGGGGCAGGGAGACCCAGTACTTC
CDR3 protein: CAWGLTGGRETQYF

D gene: TRBD1
clone size: few
V gene: TRBV30
J gene: TRBJ1-2
CDR3 DNA: TGTGCCTGGAGTGTACGAAGGACAGGGACCGGCTACACCTTC
CDR3 protein: CAWSVRRTGTGYTF

D gene: TRBD1
clone size: -
V gene: TRBV5-1
J gene: TRBJ1-3
CDR3 DNA: TGCGCCAGCAGCTCCGGGACAGGTGGCTCTGGAAACACCATATATTTT
CDR3 protein: CASSSGTGGSGNTIYF

D gene: TRBD2
clone size: -
V gene: TRBV9
J gene: TRBJ2-1
CDR3 DNA: TGTGCCAGCAGCCCCCAGTATAGCGGGGAGCAGTTCTTC
CDR3 protein: CASSPQYSGEQFF

D gene: -
clone size: few
V gene: TRBV30
J gene: TRBJ2-2
CDR3 DNA: TGTGCCTGGAGTGTACTCGCAGGGGCTGGGAACACCGGGGAGCTGTTTTTT
CDR3 protein: CAWSVLAGAGNTGELFF

D gene: TRBD1
clone size: -
V gene: TRBV7-9
J gene: TRBJ2-2
CDR3 DNA: TGTGCCAGCAGCTCGACAGGGTCGTACACCGGGGAGCTGTTTTTT
CDR3 protein: CASSSTGSYTGELFF

D gene: -
clone size: few
V gene: TRBV5-4
J gene: TRBJ2-3
CDR3 DNA: TGTGCCAGCAGCTCAGGGACGGGAGAGTTCACAGATACGCAGTATTTT
CDR3 protein: CASSSGTGEFTDTQYF

D gene: -
clone size: -
V gene: TRBV30
J gene: TRBJ1-2
CDR3 DNA: TGTGCCTGGAGTGTAGGGGCAGATGGCTACACCTTC
CDR3 protein: CAWSVGADGYTF

D gene: TRBD2
clone size: few
V gene: TRBV6-5
J gene: TRBJ2-5
CDR3 DNA: TGTGCCAGCAAAAGCGGGAGCCACCAAGAGACCCAGTACTTC
CDR3 protein: CASKSGSHQETQYF